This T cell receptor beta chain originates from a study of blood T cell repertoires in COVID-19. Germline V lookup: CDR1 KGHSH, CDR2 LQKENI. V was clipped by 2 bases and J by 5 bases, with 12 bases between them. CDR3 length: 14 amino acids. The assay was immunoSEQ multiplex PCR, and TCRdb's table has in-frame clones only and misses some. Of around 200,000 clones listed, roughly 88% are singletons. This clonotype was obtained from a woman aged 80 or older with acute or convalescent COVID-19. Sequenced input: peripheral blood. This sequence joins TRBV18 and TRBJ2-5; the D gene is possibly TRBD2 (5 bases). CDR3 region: CASSPGLPGETQYF. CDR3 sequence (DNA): TGTGCCAGCTCACCAGGTCTCCCGGGGGAGACCCAGTACTTC.